These 22 T cell receptor beta chains share one sample of origin, sequenced in a study of blood T cells in healthy people across ages. PCR was performed a second time for roughly 7 to 12 cycles using a sample-barcoded 5' primer and a J-beta primer mix. TCRdb called the 5' RACE reads again in MiXCR, with one record for every CDR3 protein. Of roughly 830,000 distinct CDR3 sequences in the sample, 62% were seen once. Sequencing was done on a sample of blood. These TCRs come from a man younger than 45 in good health.

The rearrangement joins TRBV6-2 or TRBV6-3 to TRBJ2-1; 16 bases are a match to TRBD2. This CDR3 has 20 residues. The ends lost 5 bases at V and 0 bases at J; junction bases unmatched: 10. Per germline, CDR1 MNHEY and CDR2 SVGEGT. CDR3 in amino acids: CASSKAPGLAGGNSYNEQFF. CDR3 DNA sequence: TGTGCCAGCAGTAAAGCCCCGGGACTAGCGGGGGGGAACTCCTACAATGAGCAGTTCTTC.

The V call is TRBV6-5, the J call TRBJ2-7; 12 bases are a match to TRBD1. The CDR3 consists of 14 residues. Unmatched junction bases numbered 5, after V lost 5 bases and J lost 6 bases. The germline gives CDR1 MNHEY, CDR2 SVGAGI. The CDR3 nucleotides are TGTGCCAGCAGTCACCGGGACAGGGGGCGCGAGCAGTACTTC. This codes for CASSHRDRGREQYF.

The gene calls are TRBV28 and TRBJ2-1, with TRBD2 matching over 10 bases. Losses at the gene ends were 3 bases for V and 6 bases for J; bases not matched to a gene: 8. CDR3 length: 16 residues. CDR1 is MDHEN and CDR2 is SYDVKM in the germline V gene. The CDR3 nucleotides read TGTGCCAGCAGTTTCTACCTAGCGGGGGACCCCAATGAGCAGTTCTTC. The encoded protein is CASSFYLAGDPNEQFF.

The genes are TRBV30 and TRBJ1-1; D uncertain. Germline loops: CDR1 GTSNPN, CDR2 SVGIG (reference sequence). The CDR3 has 14 residues. V was cut by 2 bases and J by 1 base, with 11 bases left in between. The CDR3: CAWSLSQRNTEAFF. DNA of the CDR3: TGTGCCTGGAGTCTCTCACAGAGGAACACTGAAGCTTTCTTT.

V usage is TRBV20-1 and J usage is TRBJ2-5; 7 bases map to TRBD2. Trimming removed 5 bases from V and 6 bases from J; junction bases left unmatched: 3. The CDR3 loop spans 11 amino acids. Germline CDR1 reads DFQATT; CDR2 reads SNEGSKA (reference sequence). The CDR3 protein is CSAGLVKTQYF. The CDR3 coding sequence is TGCAGTGCTGGACTAGTAAAGACCCAGTACTTC.

This chain joins TRBV29-1 and TRBJ2-3; D gene uncertain. Germline V gene lookup returns CDR1 SQVTM and CDR2 ANQGSEA. Trimming pared 3 bases from V and 4 bases from J, leaving 11 bases between. The CDR3 is made up of 13 amino acids. CDR3 coding DNA: TGCAGCGTTGATAAGGGTATTGCAGATACGCAGTATTTT. Translation: CSVDKGIADTQYF.

The chain is built from TRBV5-1 and TRBJ2-5; D call uncertain. Trimming cost V 4 bases and J 5 bases, with 12 bases left between them. The germline CDR1 and CDR2 sequences are SGHRS and YFSETQ. CDR3 length: 13 amino acids. Here the CDR3 DNA reads TGCGCCAGCAGCAAGGAAGGCTTGGAGACCCAGTACTTC. It encodes CASSKEGLETQYF.

The table lists this clonotype with a few counts. CDR3 protein: CASAPRGGSGANVLTF. Here the CDR3 DNA reads TGTGCCAGCGCTCCCCGGGGGGGCTCTGGGGCCAACGTCCTGACTTTC. J is TRBJ2-6 and V is TRBV7-9; 8 bases line up with TRBD2. The CDR3 consists of 16 residues. V was pared by 8 bases and J by 0 bases, with 6 bases of the junction left unmatched. Germline loops: CDR1 SEHNR, CDR2 FQNEAQ (reference sequence). The full variable domain, with the rest looked up from reference TRBV7-9 and TRBJ2-6, is DTGVSQNPRHKITKRGQNVTFRCDPISEHNRLYWYRQTLGQGPEFLTYFQNEAQLEKSRLLSDRFSAERPKGSFSTLEIQRTEQGDSAMYLCASAPRGGSGANVLTFGAGSRLTVL.

This sequence joins TRBV15 and TRBJ2-3; 9 bases map to TRBD2. Germline assignment: CDR1 LNHNV and CDR2 YYDKDF (reference sequence). Trimming cost V 5 bases and J 5 bases; bases outside gene matches: 26. The CDR3 is 21 residues long. The CDR3 sequence: CATSAGIRLAATITGRDTQYF. The CDR3 coding sequence is TGTGCCACCAGCGCGGGGATACGACTAGCGGCTACCATCACAGGGAGAGATACGCAGTATTTT.

The chain's CDR3 is CASSLRDRGSETQYF. The CDR3 DNA is TGCGCCAGCAGCTTGAGGGACAGGGGTTCGGAGACCCAGTACTTC. The chain links TRBV5-1 to TRBJ2-5, with TRBD1 matching over 10 bases. The CDR3 runs 15 residues. The J segment lost 5 bases and the V segment lost 1 base, leaving 5 bases of the junction unmatched. Germline V CDR1 and CDR2: SGHRS, YFSETQ.

The chain combines TRBV9 with TRBJ1-1; no firm D call. V lost 0 bases, J lost 2 bases, and 8 bases lay in between. Per the germline V gene, CDR1 is SGDLS and CDR2 is YYNGEE. The CDR3 contains 14 residues. CDR3 sequence reads: CASSVATDNTEAFF. CDR3 sequence (DNA): TGTGCCAGCAGCGTAGCTACAGACAACACTGAAGCTTTCTTT. Together with reference TRBV9 and TRBJ1-1, the CDR3 gives the full variable domain: DSGVTQTPKHLITATGQRVTLRCSPRSGDLSVYWYQQSLDQGLQFLIQYYNGEERAKGNILERFSAQQFPDLHSELNLSSLELGDSALYFCASSVATDNTEAFFGQGTRLTVV.

This clonotype was counted only a few times. This chain joins TRBV13 and TRBJ2-5, with D possibly being TRBD1 (6 bases). Trimming took off 4 bases at V and 2 bases at J, with 14 bases between the two ends. Germline values: CDR1 PRHDT, CDR2 FYEKMQ (reference sequence). The CDR3 sequence is 15 residues long. This CDR3 is CASSWGRNGQETQYF. The CDR3 nucleotides are TGTGCCAGCAGCTGGGGGCGAAACGGACAAGAGACCCAGTACTTC.

CDR3 sequence reads: CASSPRVAGGSEQFF. The CDR3 DNA follows: TGTGCCAGCAGCCCTAGGGTAGCGGGGGGCTCTGAGCAGTTCTTC. This chain links TRBV7-3 with TRBJ2-1; TRBD2 agrees at 10 bases. This CDR3 region has 15 residues. V shed 5 bases and J 9 bases; nucleotides not matched to a gene: 10. In germline, CDR1 is SGHTA, CDR2 FQGTGA.

This chain connects TRBV6-1 to TRBJ2-4, with TRBD1 as a possible D gene (6 bases). This CDR3 has 17 amino acids. Germline V gene lookup returns CDR1 MNHNS and CDR2 SASEGT. V lost 6 bases and J 2 bases, leaving 20 bases between the germline ends. The CDR3 here is CASSPPSQGGSKNIQYF. The DNA of the CDR3 is TGTGCCAGCAGCCCCCCCTCACAGGGCGGGTCCAAAAACATTCAGTACTTC.

This chain connects TRBV10-3 to TRBJ2-1, with a tentative D call TRBD1 (5 bases). There are 13 residues in the CDR3. Trimming left V 2 bases short and J 9 bases short, with 11 bases between. Germline assignment: CDR1 ENHRY and CDR2 SYGVKD. CDR3 residues: CAISEPRAGEQFF. The CDR3 nucleotides are TGTGCCATCAGTGAGCCCAGGGCCGGTGAGCAGTTCTTC.

The chain carries TRBV9 and TRBJ2-1; D is unresolved. V shed 0 bases and J shed 4 bases, with 8 bases lying between them. The CDR3 runs to 14 residues. CDR1 and CDR2 from the germline V gene are SGDLS and YYNGEE. Here the CDR3 DNA reads TGTGCCAGCAGCGTAGGGCCCAGTTACAATGAGCAGTTCTTC. Its translation: CASSVGPSYNEQFF.

This chain uses TRBV12-3 or TRBV12-4 with TRBJ1-5; D remains unclear. V was shortened by 2 bases and J by 5 bases, with 7 bases between the two germline ends. CDR3 length: 13 amino acids. In DNA form, the CDR3 reads TGTGCCAGCAGTTTACTTGGCTATCAGCCCCAGCATTTT. Protein sequence: CASSLLGYQPQHF.

This clonotype was detected only a few times. The chain combines TRBV3-1 with TRBJ2-7; tentative D call: TRBD2 (6 bases). Germline assignment: CDR1 LGHDT and CDR2 YNNKEL (reference sequence). The V gene lost 3 bases and the J gene lost 5 bases, with 17 bases spanning the gap. The CDR3 is made up of 15 amino acids. CDR3 coding DNA: TGTGCCAGCAGCCAGGGGGGACGAGAGTTCGACGAGCAGTACTTC. Amino acids: CASSQGGREFDEQYF.

The genes are TRBV3-1 and TRBJ2-2, with D unresolved. CDR1 and CDR2 (germline): LGHDT, YNNKEL (reference sequence). V was cut by 4 bases and J by 2 bases, with 23 bases left in between. The CDR3 has 19 residues. The CDR3 region is CASSPNLRKDASNTGELFF. For the CDR3, the DNA is TGTGCCAGCAGCCCCAATTTGAGGAAGGACGCGTCAAACACCGGGGAGCTGTTTTTT.

V is TRBV4-2 and J is TRBJ1-2; 8 positions agree with TRBD1. Germline assignment: CDR1 LGHNA and CDR2 YNFKEQ. Losses at the gene ends were 10 bases for V and 5 bases for J; bases not matched to a gene: 9. The CDR3 contains 13 residues. The DNA of the CDR3 is TGTGCCACCTCTGCCGGGACAGGATATGGCTACACCTTC. The encoded protein is CATSAGTGYGYTF.

V is TRBV9 and J is TRBJ1-2; D is undetermined. The ends were cut back, 0 bases at V and 8 bases at J, with 14 bases in the middle. CDR1 and CDR2 from the germline V gene are SGDLS and YYNGEE. The CDR3 loop spans 14 amino acids. The CDR3 spells CASSVEPAGWGYTF. The CDR3 nucleotides are TGTGCCAGCAGCGTAGAGCCGGCAGGCTGGGGCTACACCTTC.

CDR3 region: CASSGRKGLSYEQYF. The CDR3 DNA reads as TGTGCCAGCAGCGGGCGGAAGGGGCTCTCCTACGAGCAGTACTTC. J is TRBJ2-7 and V is TRBV7-2, with D perhaps TRBD1 (5 bases). Trimming shortened V by 5 bases and J by 0 bases, and 14 bases separated the two germline ends. This CDR3 comprises 15 residues. CDR1 and CDR2 (germline): SGHTA, FQGNSA.